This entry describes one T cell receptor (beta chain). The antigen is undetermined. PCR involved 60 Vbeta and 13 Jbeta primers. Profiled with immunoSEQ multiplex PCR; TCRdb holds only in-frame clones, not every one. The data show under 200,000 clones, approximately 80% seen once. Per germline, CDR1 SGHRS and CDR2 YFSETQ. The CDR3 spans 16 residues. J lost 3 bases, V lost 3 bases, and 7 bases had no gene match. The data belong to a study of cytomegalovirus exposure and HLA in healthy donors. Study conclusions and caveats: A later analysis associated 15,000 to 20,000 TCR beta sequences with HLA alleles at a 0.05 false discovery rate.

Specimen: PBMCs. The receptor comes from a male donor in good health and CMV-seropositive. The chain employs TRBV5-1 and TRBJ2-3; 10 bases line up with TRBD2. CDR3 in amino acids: CASSYLAGAGTDTQYF. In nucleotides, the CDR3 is TGCGCCAGCAGCTACCTAGCGGGAGCCGGGACAGATACGCAGTATTTT.